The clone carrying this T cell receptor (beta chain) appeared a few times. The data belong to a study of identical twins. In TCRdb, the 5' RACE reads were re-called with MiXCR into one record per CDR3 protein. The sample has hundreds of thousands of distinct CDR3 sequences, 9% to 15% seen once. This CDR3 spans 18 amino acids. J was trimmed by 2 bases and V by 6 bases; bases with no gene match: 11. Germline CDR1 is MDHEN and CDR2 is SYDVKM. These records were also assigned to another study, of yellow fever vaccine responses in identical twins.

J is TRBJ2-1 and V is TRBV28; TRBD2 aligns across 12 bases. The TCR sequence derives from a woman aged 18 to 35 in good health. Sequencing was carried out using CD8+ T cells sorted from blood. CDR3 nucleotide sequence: TGTGCCAGCAGCAACACACTTCCTAGCGGGAGGGCCTACAATGAGCAGTTCTTC. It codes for CASSNTLPSGRAYNEQFF.